This TCR beta chain was identified during a study of T cell responses to AZD1222 COVID-19 vaccine. CDR1 and CDR2 from the germline V gene are GTSNPN and SVGIG (reference sequence). This CDR3 is 13 amino acids long. Trimming stripped 0 bases from V and 5 bases from J, with 10 bases between. The protocol was immunoSEQ multiplex PCR, while the TCRdb copy is restricted to in-frame clones and leaves out a portion. This table holds approximately 98,000 clones, around 84% found once. The sequenced sample was peripheral blood, obtained on day 0 of AZD1222 vaccination. This chain uses TRBV30 with TRBJ2-5; TRBD1 or TRBD2 may be the D gene (5 bases each). This clonotype was sampled from an adult in good health. CDR3 region: CAWSVEGHETQYF. CDR3 coding DNA: TGTGCCTGGAGTGTAGAGGGGCACGAGACCCAGTACTTC.